The sequence of this TCR beta chain was determined in a study of blood T cell repertoires in COVID-19. Across the whole study: Sample material is recorded as cDNA or gDNA derived from T cells, B-cell-depleted T cells, or PBMCs.

Across fewer than 25 US areas, participants ranged in age from about 18 to 90 years. Membership in each cohort depended on participant-reported clinical history. Before being deemed recovered, Cohort 3 donors had two negative PCRs, clearance, or symptom resolution. Profiled with immunoSEQ multiplex PCR; TCRdb holds only in-frame clones, not every one. The top ten hold 2% to 2.5% of the sample, which has approximately 200,000 clones, roughly 87% seen once. The length of the CDR3 is 15 residues. Germline V CDR1 and CDR2: MNHEY, SVGAGI. V lost 6 bases, J lost 5 bases, and 16 bases lay in between. The clonotype was recovered from a woman in her twenties or thirties who had recovered from COVID-19. The rearrangement links TRBV6-5 to TRBJ2-2; D uncertain. The source material was PBMCs or T cells enriched from blood (not recorded which). CDR3 residues: CASRPSSGYTGELFF. The CDR3 nucleotides read TGTGCCAGCAGGCCTTCCAGTGGTTATACCGGGGAGCTGTTTTTT.